These T cell receptor beta chains were read from a single sample in a study of cytomegalovirus exposure and HLA in healthy donors. Here immunoSEQ multiplex PCR was the method, and the copy in TCRdb shows in-frame clones only, minus some. The sample yields 120,000 to 150,000 clones, around 84% seen once. Sequencing was done on a sample of PBMCs. The source is a boy younger than 10 in good health and CMV-seronegative. Both conserved end residues are part of each CDR3. A D gene is named only where the DNA matches it firmly. The size entry is marked missing in some rows and otherwise reads once, few, many or a size class.

once	TRBV4-1	.	TRBJ2-3	CASSTPPRDSSTDTQYF	TGCGCCAGCAGCACACCACCCCGGGACTCTAGCACAGATACGCAGTATTTT
.	TRBV4-2	.	TRBJ1-6	CASSQPGQYNSPLHF	TGTGCCAGCAGCCAGCCCGGACAGTATAATTCACCCCTCCACTTT
.	TRBV27	.	TRBJ1-6	CASTRAGAKRYNSPLRF	TGTGCCAGCACTCGAGCAGGGGCCAAACGTTATAATTCACCCCTCCGCTTT
once	TRBV6-1	.	TRBJ2-7	CASSETGRAYEQYF	TGTGCCAGCAGTGAAACGGGCAGGGCCTACGAGCAGTACTTC
few	TRBV4-2	TRBD1	TRBJ2-6	CASSQDRGTEVVSGANVLTF	TGTGCCAGCAGCCAAGATCGTGGGACAGAAGTAGTCTCTGGGGCCAACGTCCTGACTTTC
.	TRBV25-1	TRBD1	TRBJ1-2	CASSELDRDGYTF	TGTGCCAGCAGTGAATTAGACAGGGATGGCTACACCTTC
.	TRBV27	TRBD1	TRBJ2-3	CASGYGGQGPDTQYF	TGTGCCAGCGGATATGGGGGACAGGGACCCGATACGCAGTATTTT
few	TRBV5-1	.	TRBJ2-1	CASSFEHNSYNEQFF	TGCGCCAGCAGCTTCGAACACAACTCCTACAATGAGCAGTTCTTC
.	TRBV29-1	TRBD2	TRBJ2-3	CSQAGAVDTQYF	TGCAGCCAAGCGGGAGCCGTAGATACGCAGTATTTT
.	TRBV15	TRBD1	TRBJ2-7	CATRRQGAYEQYF	TGTGCCACCAGGAGACAGGGGGCTTACGAGCAGTACTTC
.	TRBV28	.	TRBJ1-6	CASSFTQGRPNSPLHF	TGTGCCAGCAGTTTCACACAGGGAAGACCTAATTCACCCCTCCACTTT
few	TRBV20-1	.	TRBJ1-2	CSANQGMGYTF	TGCAGTGCTAACCAGGGCATGGGCTACACCTTC
.	TRBV7-2	TRBD1	TRBJ2-1	CASNRNRDRPSYNEQFF	TGTGCCAGCAATCGTAACCGGGACAGGCCCTCCTACAATGAGCAGTTCTTC
.	TRBV10-1	TRBD1	TRBJ2-7	CASSKGALEGSKYF	TGCGCCAGCAGTAAGGGGGCCCTTGAAGGTAGTAAGTACTTC
.	TRBV5-6	TRBD2	TRBJ2-7	CASSLYSGGSSSYEQYF	TGTGCCAGCAGCTTGTACAGCGGGGGCTCCAGCTCCTACGAGCAGTACTTC
.	TRBV7-9	TRBD2	TRBJ2-3	CATSDGLALGDTQYF	TGTGCCACAAGCGATGGACTAGCCCTCGGAGATACGCAGTATTTT
.	TRBV9	TRBD1	TRBJ2-6	CASSVGQGNSGANVLTF	TGTGCCAGCAGCGTAGGACAGGGAAACTCTGGGGCCAACGTCCTGACTTTC
few	TRBV27	.	TRBJ2-1	CASRSYNEQFF	TGTGCCAGCAGGAGCTACAATGAGCAGTTCTTC
few	TRBV9	TRBD1	TRBJ1-3	CASSGTGIGNTIYF	TGTGCCAGCAGCGGGACAGGGATCGGAAACACCATATATTTT
.	TRBV25-1	.	TRBJ1-2	CASSAIDSLGHTF	TGTGCCAGCAGTGCGATTGACAGTCTTGGCCACACCTTC
.	TRBV28	TRBD1	TRBJ2-5	CASSYLGTGKETQYF	TGTGCCAGCAGCTACCTCGGGACAGGGAAAGAGACCCAGTACTTC
.	TRBV12-5	.	TRBJ2-1	CASGLNSYNEQFF	TGTGCTAGTGGCCTAAACAGTTACAATGAGCAGTTCTTC
.	TRBV15	TRBD2	TRBJ2-7	CATSSASGGAYEQYF	TGTGCCACCAGCAGTGCCTCGGGGGGGGCCTACGAGCAGTACTTC
.	TRBV7-2	.	TRBJ1-1	CATRPVGGAAEAFF	TGTGCCACCCGGCCTGTGGGGGGGGCCGCTGAAGCTTTCTTT
once	TRBV9	.	TRBJ2-2	CASSPETENTGELFF	TGTGCCAGCAGCCCGGAGACAGAAAACACCGGGGAGCTGTTTTTT
few	TRBV2	.	TRBJ1-1	CASISRGEAFF	TGTGCCAGCATTAGCAGGGGTGAAGCTTTCTTT
few	TRBV9	.	TRBJ2-5	CASSVPDSQETQYF	TGTGCCAGCAGCGTACCTGACAGCCAAGAGACCCAGTACTTC
.	TRBV10-3	TRBD1	TRBJ1-2	CAISEGLDRVSRGYTF	TGTGCCATCAGTGAGGGGCTCGACAGGGTTAGTCGTGGCTACACCTTC
once	TRBV18	TRBD2	TRBJ2-7	CASSRAGASGPSFPYEQYF	TGTGCCAGCTCACGAGCGGGGGCTAGCGGCCCCTCCTTCCCCTACGAGCAGTACTTC
.	TRBV10-1	.	TRBJ2-1	CASSESEGRVSNEQFF	TGCGCCAGCAGTGAGTCCGAGGGAAGAGTGAGCAATGAGCAGTTCTTC
.	TRBV5-1	.	TRBJ1-1	CASSLDTGGFEAFF	TGCGCCAGCAGCTTGGACACCGGCGGGTTTGAAGCTTTCTTT
once	TRBV14	.	TRBJ1-2	CASSPSWSSTNYGYTF	TGTGCCAGCAGCCCAAGTTGGAGCAGCACTAACTATGGCTACACCTTC
.	TRBV9	.	TRBJ2-1	CASSVAGGPSYNEQFF	TGTGCCAGCAGCGTAGCGGGCGGGCCTTCCTACAATGAGCAGTTCTTC
once	TRBV27	.	TRBJ2-1	CASSLDTTSSYNEQFF	TGTGCCAGCAGTTTAGACACGACGAGCTCCTACAATGAGCAGTTCTTC
.	TRBV28	.	TRBJ1-1	CASSLQAPNTEAFF	TGTGCCAGCAGTTTACAGGCCCCGAACACTGAAGCTTTCTTT
.	TRBV9	.	TRBJ2-2	CASSSPGHLMNTGELFF	TGTGCCAGCAGCTCTCCAGGACATCTAATGAACACCGGGGAGCTGTTTTTT